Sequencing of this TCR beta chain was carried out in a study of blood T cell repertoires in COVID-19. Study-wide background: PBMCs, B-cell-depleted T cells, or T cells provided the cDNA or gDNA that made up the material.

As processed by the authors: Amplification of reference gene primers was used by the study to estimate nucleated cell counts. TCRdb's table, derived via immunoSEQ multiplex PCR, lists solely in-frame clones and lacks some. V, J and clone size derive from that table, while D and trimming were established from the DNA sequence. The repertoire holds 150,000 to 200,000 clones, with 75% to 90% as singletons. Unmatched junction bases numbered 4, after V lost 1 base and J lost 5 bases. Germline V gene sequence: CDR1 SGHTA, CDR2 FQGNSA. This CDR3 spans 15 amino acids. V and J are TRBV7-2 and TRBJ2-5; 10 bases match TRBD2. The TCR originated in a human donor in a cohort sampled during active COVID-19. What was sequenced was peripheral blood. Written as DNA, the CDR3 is TGTGCCAGCAGCTTAGTGGTTAGCGGGAGGGAGACCCAGTACTTC. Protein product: CASSLVVSGRETQYF. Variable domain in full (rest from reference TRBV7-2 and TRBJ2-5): GAGVSQSPSNKVTEKGKDVELRCDPISGHTALYWYRQSLGQGLEFLIYFQGNSAPDKSGLPSDRFSAERTGGSVSTLTIQRTQQEDSAVYLCASSLVVSGRETQYFGPGTRLLVL.